The rows below give T cell receptor beta chains drawn from one sample of a study of T cell responses to AZD1222 COVID-19 vaccine. The repertoire was sequenced with immunoSEQ multiplex PCR; TCRdb's copy has only in-frame clones and lacks some. Of approximately 80,000 clones listed, approximately 90% are singletons. Here the sequenced sample was peripheral blood, taken on day 0 of AZD1222 vaccination. Source of these receptors: an adult in good health. Both conserved end residues are part of each CDR3. Fields, in order: J gene, clone size, V gene, D gene, CDR3 DNA, CDR3 protein. The D gene is left open where the match is weak. For some rows the clone size is stated as once, few or many, or as a class when expanded; others skip it.

j_gene: TRBJ2-4; abundance: .; v_gene: TRBV2; d_gene: .; CDR3nt: TGTGCCAGCAGCGACCCCTTTTCGCCAAGCCTGCTTAGGTACTTC; CDR3aa: CASSDPFSPSLLRYF
j_gene: TRBJ2-1; abundance: .; v_gene: TRBV12-3/TRBV12-4; d_gene: TRBD2; CDR3nt: TGTGCCAGCAGTTCTGCCGGGACTAGCGAGTTCTTC; CDR3aa: CASSSAGTSEFF
j_gene: TRBJ1-1; abundance: .; v_gene: TRBV7-9; d_gene: .; CDR3nt: TGTGCCAGCAGCCCGCAGGTACTATCCAGCGAGGGGGAGAACACTGAAGCTTTCTTT; CDR3aa: CASSPQVLSSEGENTEAFF
j_gene: TRBJ1-1; abundance: .; v_gene: TRBV6-5; d_gene: TRBD1; CDR3nt: TGTGCCAGCAGTTACAACAGGGGGCCGAACACTGAAGCTTTCTTT; CDR3aa: CASSYNRGPNTEAFF
j_gene: TRBJ1-1; abundance: .; v_gene: TRBV11-1; d_gene: .; CDR3nt: TGTGCCAGCACCCCGGACGGGACAAACACTGAAGCTTTCTTT; CDR3aa: CASTPDGTNTEAFF
j_gene: TRBJ2-2; abundance: .; v_gene: TRBV4-2; d_gene: TRBD2; CDR3nt: TGTGCCAGCAGCCAAAGTAGGACTAGCGGGGGCACCGGGGAGCTGTTTTTT; CDR3aa: CASSQSRTSGGTGELFF
j_gene: TRBJ2-6; abundance: .; v_gene: TRBV7-2; d_gene: .; CDR3nt: TGTGCCAGCAGCTCGGGAGTGTCAGGGGCCAACGTCCTGACTTTC; CDR3aa: CASSSGVSGANVLTF
j_gene: TRBJ2-7; abundance: once; v_gene: TRBV11-2; d_gene: TRBD1; CDR3nt: TGTGCCAGCAGTCGAACAGGGGCGTCCTACGAGCAGTACTTC; CDR3aa: CASSRTGASYEQYF
j_gene: TRBJ2-5; abundance: .; v_gene: TRBV30; d_gene: TRBD2; CDR3nt: TGTGCCTGGAACCCCGCGGGGGGGTTAGAGACCCAGTACTTC; CDR3aa: CAWNPAGGLETQYF
j_gene: TRBJ2-7; abundance: .; v_gene: TRBV28; d_gene: TRBD1; CDR3nt: TGTGCCGCCGTTCCGGGACAGGGTCGGTACGAGCAGTACTTC; CDR3aa: CAAVPGQGRYEQYF
j_gene: TRBJ2-1; abundance: .; v_gene: TRBV2; d_gene: .; CDR3nt: TGTGCCAGCAGTGTAGCGGAGTCCAATGAGCAGTTCTTC; CDR3aa: CASSVAESNEQFF
j_gene: TRBJ2-3; abundance: once; v_gene: TRBV15; d_gene: .; CDR3nt: TGTGCCACCAGCAGAGGAGGTGATACGCAGTATTTT; CDR3aa: CATSRGGDTQYF
j_gene: TRBJ1-1; abundance: .; v_gene: TRBV10-3; d_gene: .; CDR3nt: TGTGCCATCATGGGGGGGAGCACTGAAGCTTTCTTT; CDR3aa: CAIMGGSTEAFF
j_gene: TRBJ2-5; abundance: .; v_gene: TRBV9; d_gene: .; CDR3nt: TGTGCCAGCAGCGTCAGGAGGGGAGGCCAAGAGACCCAGTACTTC; CDR3aa: CASSVRRGGQETQYF
j_gene: TRBJ2-1; abundance: .; v_gene: TRBV4-3; d_gene: .; CDR3nt: TGCGCCAGCAGCCAAGGGATACAGAGGGCGGAATACAATGAGCAGTTCTTC; CDR3aa: CASSQGIQRAEYNEQFF
j_gene: TRBJ2-1; abundance: .; v_gene: TRBV7-2; d_gene: TRBD2; CDR3nt: TGTGCCAGCAGCCCCGGACTAGGCAGTGGGTACAATGAGCAGTTCTTC; CDR3aa: CASSPGLGSGYNEQFF
j_gene: TRBJ2-7; abundance: .; v_gene: TRBV6-2/TRBV6-3; d_gene: .; CDR3nt: TGTGCCAGCAGTTACGGTACAGAGGGCTACGAGCAGTACTTC; CDR3aa: CASSYGTEGYEQYF
j_gene: TRBJ2-2; abundance: .; v_gene: TRBV18; d_gene: TRBD2; CDR3nt: TGTGCCAGCTCACCTCGTGCTTTTAGCGGGAGCGACACCGGGGAGCTGTTTTTT; CDR3aa: CASSPRAFSGSDTGELFF
j_gene: TRBJ2-3; abundance: .; v_gene: TRBV7-2; d_gene: .; CDR3nt: TGTGCCAGCAGCTTAGTGGACAGCCGGTACACAGATACGCAGTATTTT; CDR3aa: CASSLVDSRYTDTQYF
j_gene: TRBJ2-5; abundance: once; v_gene: TRBV5-1; d_gene: TRBD2; CDR3nt: TGCGCCAGCAGGTTGATTGGGACTAGCGGACAAGAGACCCAGTACTTC; CDR3aa: CASRLIGTSGQETQYF
j_gene: TRBJ2-7; abundance: .; v_gene: TRBV6-5; d_gene: .; CDR3nt: TGTGCCAGCAGCATCGAGGGACCGCAGTACTTC; CDR3aa: CASSIEGPQYF
j_gene: TRBJ2-7; abundance: .; v_gene: TRBV7-9; d_gene: .; CDR3nt: TGTGCCAGCAGCTTCTACAGGGATAACGAGCAGTACTTC; CDR3aa: CASSFYRDNEQYF
j_gene: TRBJ1-1; abundance: .; v_gene: TRBV7-2; d_gene: .; CDR3nt: TGTGCCAGCAGCCCGAAAGGAGGGGCTGAGGCTTTCTTT; CDR3aa: CASSPKGGAEAFF
j_gene: TRBJ2-2; abundance: .; v_gene: TRBV15; d_gene: .; CDR3nt: TGTGCCACCAGCAGTGCTCAGGGTGGTTTCTACACCGGGGAGCTGTTTTTT; CDR3aa: CATSSAQGGFYTGELFF
j_gene: TRBJ1-4; abundance: .; v_gene: TRBV7-9; d_gene: TRBD1; CDR3nt: TGTGCCAGCAGCTTAGGTTTCCGGGACAGGTTTTTTAAACTGTTTTTT; CDR3aa: CASSLGFRDRFFKLFF
j_gene: TRBJ2-5; abundance: .; v_gene: TRBV3-1/TRBV3-2; d_gene: TRBD2; CDR3nt: TGTGCCAGCAGCCAAGAATTCTCGGGGGGAATGGAGACCCAGTACTTC; CDR3aa: CASSQEFSGGMETQYF
j_gene: TRBJ1-5; abundance: once; v_gene: TRBV7-9; d_gene: .; CDR3nt: TGTGCCAGCAGCTTAGCAAGAATCGGGAGGGGTCAGCCCCAGCATTTT; CDR3aa: CASSLARIGRGQPQHF
j_gene: TRBJ1-1; abundance: .; v_gene: TRBV30; d_gene: .; CDR3nt: TGTGCCTGGCTTGGACTTTGGAACACTGAAGCTTTCTTT; CDR3aa: CAWLGLWNTEAFF
j_gene: TRBJ2-2; abundance: few; v_gene: TRBV5-6; d_gene: TRBD2; CDR3nt: TGTGCCAGCAGCTTAGGCGCGGGAGTCACCGGGGAGCTGTTTTTT; CDR3aa: CASSLGAGVTGELFF
j_gene: TRBJ2-7; abundance: .; v_gene: TRBV7-2; d_gene: TRBD1; CDR3nt: TGTGCCAGCAGCGCCCGGACAGGGTTGATGAACGAGCAGTACTTC; CDR3aa: CASSARTGLMNEQYF
j_gene: TRBJ1-6; abundance: .; v_gene: TRBV27; d_gene: .; CDR3nt: TGTGCCAGCAGCCTACTTAATTCACCCCTCCACTTT; CDR3aa: CASSLLNSPLHF
j_gene: TRBJ2-5; abundance: .; v_gene: TRBV18; d_gene: .; CDR3nt: TGTGCCAGCTCACCACCGAGCGAAGAGACCCAGTACTTC; CDR3aa: CASSPPSEETQYF
j_gene: TRBJ1-1; abundance: .; v_gene: TRBV11-2; d_gene: .; CDR3nt: TGTGCCAGCAGCTTAGCGTTCCCGACAAACACTGAAGCTTTCTTT; CDR3aa: CASSLAFPTNTEAFF
j_gene: TRBJ2-7; abundance: .; v_gene: TRBV4-1; d_gene: .; CDR3nt: TGCGCCAGCAGCCAAGAATGGGGGGTCTACGAGCAGTACTTC; CDR3aa: CASSQEWGVYEQYF
j_gene: TRBJ2-7; abundance: .; v_gene: TRBV2; d_gene: TRBD1; CDR3nt: TGTGCCAGCAGCCAACAGGGGGCGCGTGAGCAGTACTTC; CDR3aa: CASSQQGAREQYF
j_gene: TRBJ1-2; abundance: .; v_gene: TRBV2; d_gene: .; CDR3nt: TGTGCCAGCACCCCCCCGGATAACTATGGCTACACCTTC; CDR3aa: CASTPPDNYGYTF
j_gene: TRBJ2-1; abundance: .; v_gene: TRBV28; d_gene: TRBD2; CDR3nt: TGTGCCAGCAGCCAGAAGGCCGGGACTAGCGGTTGGAATGAGCAGTTCTTC; CDR3aa: CASSQKAGTSGWNEQFF